Detailed here is one T cell receptor (beta chain). Its antigen is as yet unknown. Sequenced by immunoSEQ multiplex PCR; TCRdb stores in-frame clones only, minus some. The sample consists of about 1,000 clones, around 77% of them appearing once. The data were obtained in a study of chemoradiotherapy in HPV16-positive cancers. Overall study findings and caveats: During treatment, candidate HPV-specific clones and E7-related motifs expanded in tumor. HPV-specific T cells were functionally defined from only a couple of HPV16-positive patients.

Trimming cost V 7 bases and J 0 bases, with 9 bases left between them. This CDR3 comprises 14 residues. CDR1 and CDR2 from the germline V gene are SNHLY and FYNNEI. The chain uses TRBV2 and TRBJ2-2, with D uncertain. This receptor was taken from a human donor with HPV-associated anogenital cancer. This specimen consisted of tumor tissue, obtained from a patient who underwent chemoradiotherapy. The DNA of the CDR3 is TGTGCCAGCAAACTCTCTCCGAACACCGGGGAGCTGTTTTTT. This gives the protein CASKLSPNTGELFF.